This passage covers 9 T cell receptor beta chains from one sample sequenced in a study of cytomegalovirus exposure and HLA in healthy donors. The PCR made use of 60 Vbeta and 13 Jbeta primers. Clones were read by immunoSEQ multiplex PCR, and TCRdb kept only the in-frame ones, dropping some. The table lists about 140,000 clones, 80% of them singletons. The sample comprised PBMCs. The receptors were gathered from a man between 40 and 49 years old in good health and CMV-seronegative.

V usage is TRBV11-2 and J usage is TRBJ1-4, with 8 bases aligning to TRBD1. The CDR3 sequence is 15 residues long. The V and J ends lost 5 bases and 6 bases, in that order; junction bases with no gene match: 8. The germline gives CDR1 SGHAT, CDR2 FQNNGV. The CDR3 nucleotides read TGTGCCAGCAGCGAGGGGGCAGGGGGCGATGAAAAACTGTTTTTT. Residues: CASSEGAGGDEKLFF.

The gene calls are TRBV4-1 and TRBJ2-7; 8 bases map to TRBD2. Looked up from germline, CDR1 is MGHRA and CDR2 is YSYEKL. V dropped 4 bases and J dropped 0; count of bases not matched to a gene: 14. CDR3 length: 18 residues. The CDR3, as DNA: TGCGCCAGCAGCCGTCACGATAGCGGGGAAATCGGCTCCTACGAGCAGTACTTC. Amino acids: CASSRHDSGEIGSYEQYF.

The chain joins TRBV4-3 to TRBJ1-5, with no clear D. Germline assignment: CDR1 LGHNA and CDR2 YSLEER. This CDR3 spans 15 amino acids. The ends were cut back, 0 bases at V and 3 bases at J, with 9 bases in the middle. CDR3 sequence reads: CASSQEYRSNQPQHF. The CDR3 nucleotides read TGCGCCAGCAGCCAAGAGTACAGATCCAATCAGCCCCAGCATTTT.

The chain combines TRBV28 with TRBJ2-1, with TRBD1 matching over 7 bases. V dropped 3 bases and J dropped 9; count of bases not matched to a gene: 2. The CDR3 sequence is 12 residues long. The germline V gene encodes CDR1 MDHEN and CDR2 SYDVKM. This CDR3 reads CASSFRDSEQFF. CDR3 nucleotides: TGTGCCAGCAGTTTCCGGGACAGTGAGCAGTTCTTC.

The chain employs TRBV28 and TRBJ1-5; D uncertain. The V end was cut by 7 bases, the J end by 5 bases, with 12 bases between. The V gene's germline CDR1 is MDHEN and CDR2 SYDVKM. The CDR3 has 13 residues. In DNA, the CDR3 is TGTGCCAGCATTAGTATCATGGATCAGCCCCAGCATTTT. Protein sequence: CASISIMDQPQHF.

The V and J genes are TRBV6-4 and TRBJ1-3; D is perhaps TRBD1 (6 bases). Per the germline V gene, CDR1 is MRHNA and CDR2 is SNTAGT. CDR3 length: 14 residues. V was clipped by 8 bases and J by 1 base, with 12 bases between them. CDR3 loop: CASWGQGSGNTIYF. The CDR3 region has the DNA TGTGCCAGCTGGGGGCAGGGGTCTGGAAACACCATATATTTT.

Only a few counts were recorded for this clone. Here the CDR3 reads CASSPLDAGLRGYTF. In DNA, the CDR3 is TGTGCCAGCAGCCCCCTGGATGCAGGCCTACGAGGCTACACCTTC. The chain employs TRBV11-2 and TRBJ1-2; unclear D gene. Germline V gives CDR1 SGHAT, CDR2 FQNNGV. The CDR3 extends over 15 amino acids. V lost 5 bases to trimming and J lost 8 bases, with 21 bases between them.

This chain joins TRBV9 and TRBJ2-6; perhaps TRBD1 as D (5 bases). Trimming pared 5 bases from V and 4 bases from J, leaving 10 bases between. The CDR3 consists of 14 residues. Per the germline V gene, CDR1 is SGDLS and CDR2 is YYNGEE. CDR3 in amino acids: CASSTSGGANVLTF. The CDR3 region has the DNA TGTGCCAGCAGTACCTCAGGGGGGGCCAACGTCCTGACTTTC.

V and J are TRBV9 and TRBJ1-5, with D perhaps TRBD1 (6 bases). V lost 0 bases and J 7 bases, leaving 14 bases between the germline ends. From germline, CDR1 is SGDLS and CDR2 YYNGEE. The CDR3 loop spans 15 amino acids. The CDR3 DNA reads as TGTGCCAGCAGCGTAGATGTGGGGGCGCGGCAGCCCCAGCATTTT. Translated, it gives CASSVDVGARQPQHF.